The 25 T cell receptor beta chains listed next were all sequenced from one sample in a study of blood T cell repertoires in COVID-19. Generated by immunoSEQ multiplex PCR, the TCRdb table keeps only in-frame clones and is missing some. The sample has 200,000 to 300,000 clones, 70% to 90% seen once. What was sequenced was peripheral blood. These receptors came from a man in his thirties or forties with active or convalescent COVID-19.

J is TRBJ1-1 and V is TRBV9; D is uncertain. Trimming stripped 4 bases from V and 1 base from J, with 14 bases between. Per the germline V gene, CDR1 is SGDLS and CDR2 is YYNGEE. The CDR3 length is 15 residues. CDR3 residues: CASSPRSSGNTEAFF. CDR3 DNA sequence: TGTGCCAGCAGCCCACGTAGTTCAGGGAACACTGAAGCTTTCTTT. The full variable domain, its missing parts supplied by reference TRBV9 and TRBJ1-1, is DSGVTQTPKHLITATGQRVTLRCSPRSGDLSVYWYQQSLDQGLQFLIQYYNGEERAKGNILERFSAQQFPDLHSELNLSSLELGDSALYFCASSPRSSGNTEAFFGQGTRLTVV.

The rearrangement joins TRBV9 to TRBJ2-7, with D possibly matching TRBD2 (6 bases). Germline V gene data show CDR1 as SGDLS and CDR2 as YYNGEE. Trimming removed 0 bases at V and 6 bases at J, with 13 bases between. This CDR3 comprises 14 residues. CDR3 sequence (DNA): TGTGCCAGCAGCGTAGACTGGGGACTTCGCGAGCAGTACTTC. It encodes CASSVDWGLREQYF.

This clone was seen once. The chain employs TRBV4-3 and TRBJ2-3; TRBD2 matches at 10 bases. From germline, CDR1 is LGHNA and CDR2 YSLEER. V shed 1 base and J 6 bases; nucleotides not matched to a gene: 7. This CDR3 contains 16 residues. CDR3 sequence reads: CASSQGSGGAVDTQYF. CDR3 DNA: TGCGCCAGCAGCCAAGGGAGCGGGGGGGCGGTTGATACGCAGTATTTT.

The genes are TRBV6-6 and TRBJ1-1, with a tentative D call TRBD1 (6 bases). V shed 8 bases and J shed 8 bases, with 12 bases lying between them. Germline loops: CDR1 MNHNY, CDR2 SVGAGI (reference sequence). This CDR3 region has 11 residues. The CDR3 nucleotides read TGTGCCAGCCCAGCAGGGACAGAAGCTTTCTTT. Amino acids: CASPAGTEAFF.

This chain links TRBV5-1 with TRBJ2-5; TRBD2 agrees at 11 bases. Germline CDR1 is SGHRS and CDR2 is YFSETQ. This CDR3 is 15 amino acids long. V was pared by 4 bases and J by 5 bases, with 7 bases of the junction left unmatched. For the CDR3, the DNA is TGCGCCAGCAGCATTAGCGGGGGGGCCACGGAGACCCAGTACTTC. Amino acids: CASSISGGATETQYF.

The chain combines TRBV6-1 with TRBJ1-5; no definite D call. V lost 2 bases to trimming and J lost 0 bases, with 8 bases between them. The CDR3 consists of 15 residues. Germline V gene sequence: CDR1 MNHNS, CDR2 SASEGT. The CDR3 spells CASSELGNSNQPQHF. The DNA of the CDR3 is TGTGCCAGCAGTGAACTCGGTAATAGCAATCAGCCCCAGCATTTT.

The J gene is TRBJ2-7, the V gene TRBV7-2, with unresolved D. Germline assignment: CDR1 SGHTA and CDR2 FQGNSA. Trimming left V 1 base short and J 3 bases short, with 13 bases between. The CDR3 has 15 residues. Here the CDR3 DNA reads TGTGCCAGCAGCTTAGAATCCACAAACCGCTACGAGCAGTACTTC. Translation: CASSLESTNRYEQYF.

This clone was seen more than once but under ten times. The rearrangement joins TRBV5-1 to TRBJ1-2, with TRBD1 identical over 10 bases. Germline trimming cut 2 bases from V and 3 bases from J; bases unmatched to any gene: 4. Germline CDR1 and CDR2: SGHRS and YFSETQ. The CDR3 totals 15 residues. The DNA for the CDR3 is TGCGCCAGCAGCTTACGGACAGGGGGGTACTATGGCTACACCTTC. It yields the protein CASSLRTGGYYGYTF.

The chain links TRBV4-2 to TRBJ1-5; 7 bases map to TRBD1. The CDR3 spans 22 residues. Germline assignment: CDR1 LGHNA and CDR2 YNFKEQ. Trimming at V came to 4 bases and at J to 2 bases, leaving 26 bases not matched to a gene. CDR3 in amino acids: CASSPHDIRQGDILNGNQPQHF. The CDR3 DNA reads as TGTGCCAGCAGCCCCCACGATATCCGACAGGGCGACATCCTGAATGGCAATCAGCCCCAGCATTTT.

CDR3 coding DNA: TGTGCCTGGAGTATAGACAGGGGGTCAACTAATGAAAAACTGTTTTTT. Its protein is CAWSIDRGSTNEKLFF. V is TRBV30 and J is TRBJ1-4; 9 bases align to TRBD1. The V segment lost 2 bases and the J segment 0 bases; nucleotides outside the gene matches: 4. CDR3 length equals 16 residues. Germline CDR1 GTSNPN, CDR2 SVGIG (reference sequence).

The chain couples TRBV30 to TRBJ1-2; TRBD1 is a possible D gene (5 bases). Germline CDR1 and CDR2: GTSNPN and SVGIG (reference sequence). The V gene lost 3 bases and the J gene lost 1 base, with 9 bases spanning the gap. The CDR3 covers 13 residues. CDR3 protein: CAWSTGINYGYTF. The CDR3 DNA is TGTGCCTGGAGCACAGGAATTAACTATGGCTACACCTTC.

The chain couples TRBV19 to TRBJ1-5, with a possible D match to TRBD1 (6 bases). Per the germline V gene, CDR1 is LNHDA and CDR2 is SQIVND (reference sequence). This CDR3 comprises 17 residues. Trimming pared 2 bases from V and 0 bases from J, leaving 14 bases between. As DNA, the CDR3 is TGTGCCAGTAGTATATATGGGACACCTAATAGCAATCAGCCCCAGCATTTT. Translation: CASSIYGTPNSNQPQHF.

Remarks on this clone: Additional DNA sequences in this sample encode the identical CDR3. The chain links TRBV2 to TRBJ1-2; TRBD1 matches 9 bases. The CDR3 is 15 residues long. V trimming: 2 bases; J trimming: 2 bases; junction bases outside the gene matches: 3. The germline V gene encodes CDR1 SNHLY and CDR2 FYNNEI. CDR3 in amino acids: CASSESGQGNYGYTF. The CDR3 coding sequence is TGTGCCAGCAGTGAATCGGGACAGGGCAACTATGGCTACACCTTC.

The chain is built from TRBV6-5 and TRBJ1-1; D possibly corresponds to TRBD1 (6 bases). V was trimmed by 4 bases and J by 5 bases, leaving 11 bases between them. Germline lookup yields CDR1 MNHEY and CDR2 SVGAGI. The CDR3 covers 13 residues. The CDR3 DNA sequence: TGTGCCAGCAGTTGGGGGCGTGGGACTGAAGCTTTCTTT. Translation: CASSWGRGTEAFF.

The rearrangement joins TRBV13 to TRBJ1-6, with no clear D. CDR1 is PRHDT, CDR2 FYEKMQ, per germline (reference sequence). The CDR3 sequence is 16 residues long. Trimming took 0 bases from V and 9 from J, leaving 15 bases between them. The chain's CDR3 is CASSLGLSDFTSPLHF. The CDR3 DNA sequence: TGTGCCAGCAGCTTAGGCCTTTCGGACTTTACTTCACCCCTCCACTTT.

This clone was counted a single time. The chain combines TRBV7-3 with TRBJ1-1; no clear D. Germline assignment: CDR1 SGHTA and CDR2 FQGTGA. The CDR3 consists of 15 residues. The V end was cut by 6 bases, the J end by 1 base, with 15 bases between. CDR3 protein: CASSPTRGWNTEAFF. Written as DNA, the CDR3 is TGTGCCAGCAGTCCAACCCGAGGGTGGAACACTGAAGCTTTCTTT.

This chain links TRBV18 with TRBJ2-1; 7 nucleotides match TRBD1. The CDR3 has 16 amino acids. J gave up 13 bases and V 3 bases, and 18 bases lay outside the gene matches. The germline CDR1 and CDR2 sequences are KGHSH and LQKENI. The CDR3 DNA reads TGTGCCAGCTCACCGAGGGGGCTGGTAGCTATCTCGCCCCAGTTCTTC. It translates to CASSPRGLVAISPQFF. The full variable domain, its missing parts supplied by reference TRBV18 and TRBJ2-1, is NAGVMQNPRHLVRRRGQEARLRCSPMKGHSHVYWYRQLPEEGLKFMVYLQKENIIDESGMPKERFSAEFPKEGPSILRIQQVVRGDSAAYFCASSPRGLVAISPQFFGPGTRLTVL.

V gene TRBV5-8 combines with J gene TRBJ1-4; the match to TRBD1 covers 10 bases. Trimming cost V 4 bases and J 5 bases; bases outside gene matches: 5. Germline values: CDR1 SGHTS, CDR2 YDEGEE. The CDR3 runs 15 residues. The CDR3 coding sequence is TGTGCCAGCAGCCCGGGGGACAGGGGAAATGAAAAACTGTTTTTT. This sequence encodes CASSPGDRGNEKLFF.

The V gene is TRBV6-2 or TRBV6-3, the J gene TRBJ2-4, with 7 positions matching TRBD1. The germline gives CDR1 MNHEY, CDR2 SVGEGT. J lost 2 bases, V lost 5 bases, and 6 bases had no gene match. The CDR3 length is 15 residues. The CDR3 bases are TGTGCCAGCAGTGCGACACAGGGGACCAAAAACATTCAGTACTTC. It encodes CASSATQGTKNIQYF.

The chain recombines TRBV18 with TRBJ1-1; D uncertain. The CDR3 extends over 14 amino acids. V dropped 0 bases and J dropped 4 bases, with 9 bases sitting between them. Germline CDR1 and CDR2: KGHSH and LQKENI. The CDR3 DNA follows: TGTGCCAGCTCACCACCGGGCGAGGGCACTGAAGCTTTCTTT. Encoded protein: CASSPPGEGTEAFF. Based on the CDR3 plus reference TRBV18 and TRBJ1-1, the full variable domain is NAGVMQNPRHLVRRRGQEARLRCSPMKGHSHVYWYRQLPEEGLKFMVYLQKENIIDESGMPKERFSAEFPKEGPSILRIQQVVRGDSAAYFCASSPPGEGTEAFFGQGTRLTVV.

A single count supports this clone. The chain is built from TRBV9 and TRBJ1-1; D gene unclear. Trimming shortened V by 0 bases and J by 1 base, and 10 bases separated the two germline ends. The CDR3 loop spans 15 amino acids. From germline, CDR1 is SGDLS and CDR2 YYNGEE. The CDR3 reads CASSVVEGWNTEAFF. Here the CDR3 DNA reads TGTGCCAGCAGCGTAGTTGAGGGTTGGAACACTGAAGCTTTCTTT.

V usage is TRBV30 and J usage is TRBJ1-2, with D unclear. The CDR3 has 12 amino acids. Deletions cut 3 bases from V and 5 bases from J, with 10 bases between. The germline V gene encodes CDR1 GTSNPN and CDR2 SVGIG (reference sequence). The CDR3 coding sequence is TGTGCCTGGAGCGCGGGATTTTATGGCTACACCTTC. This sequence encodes CAWSAGFYGYTF.

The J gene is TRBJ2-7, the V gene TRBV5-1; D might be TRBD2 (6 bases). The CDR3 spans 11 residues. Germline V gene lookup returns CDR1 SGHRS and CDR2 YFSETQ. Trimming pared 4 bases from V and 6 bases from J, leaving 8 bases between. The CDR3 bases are TGCGCCAGCAGCAGGGGAGGCGAGCAGTACTTC. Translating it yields CASSRGGEQYF.

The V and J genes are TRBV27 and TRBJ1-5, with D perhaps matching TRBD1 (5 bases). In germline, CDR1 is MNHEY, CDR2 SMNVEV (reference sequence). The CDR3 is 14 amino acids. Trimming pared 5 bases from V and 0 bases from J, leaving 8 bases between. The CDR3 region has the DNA TGTGCCAGCAGTGACAGAGATAGCAATCAGCCCCAGCATTTT. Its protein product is CASSDRDSNQPQHF.

The CDR3 DNA is TGTGCCACCGTGGACAGGGCACAGGCAACTAATGAAAAACTGTTTTTT. Translated: CATVDRAQATNEKLFF. V is TRBV24-1 and J is TRBJ1-4, with 8 positions matching TRBD1. Trimming at V came to 9 bases and at J to 0 bases, leaving 8 bases not matched to a gene. The length of the CDR3 is 16 residues. Germline assignment: CDR1 KGHDR and CDR2 SFDVKD.